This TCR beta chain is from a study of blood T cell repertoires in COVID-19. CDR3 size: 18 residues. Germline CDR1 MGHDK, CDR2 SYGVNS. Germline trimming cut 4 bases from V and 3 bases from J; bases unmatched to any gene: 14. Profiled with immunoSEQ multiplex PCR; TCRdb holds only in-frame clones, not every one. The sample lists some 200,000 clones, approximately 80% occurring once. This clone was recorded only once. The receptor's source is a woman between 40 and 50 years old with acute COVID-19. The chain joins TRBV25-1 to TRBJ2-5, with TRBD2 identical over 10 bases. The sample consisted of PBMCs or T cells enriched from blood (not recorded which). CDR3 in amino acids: CASSVTSGTSSGKETQYF. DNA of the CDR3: TGTGCCAGCAGTGTCACTAGCGGGACCTCGTCGGGGAAAGAGACCCAGTACTTC.